Listed below are T cell receptor beta chains from one sample, sequenced in a study of PD-1 blockade in classical Hodgkin lymphoma. The table came from immunoSEQ multiplex PCR; TCRdb's copy has only in-frame clones and leaves some out. There are tens of thousands of clones in the sample; over 55% occur only once, and 3% to 3.5% lies in the top ten. This sample comprised peripheral blood mononuclear cells (PBMCs), obtained at baseline. These TCRs come from a human donor with classical Hodgkin lymphoma. The CDR3 runs from the conserved cysteine through the conserved F or W. The order of the fields is V gene, D gene, J gene, CDR3 DNA, CDR3 protein. A D gene is named only where the DNA matches it firmly.

TRBV28	-	TRBJ2-7	TGTGCCAGCAGTTTTGACAGCTACGAGCAGTACTTC	CASSFDSYEQYF
TRBV28	-	TRBJ2-7	TGTGCCAGCAGTTTATCGGGGCCCGAGCAGTACTTC	CASSLSGPEQYF
TRBV21-1	-	TRBJ1-2	TGTGCCAGCAGCAAAGCGCTCGGCACCCTGGGCTACACCTTC	CASSKALGTLGYTF
TRBV9	-	TRBJ2-6	TGTGCCAGCAGCGTACCTTCCCCCCAAAGCATGAGCTCTGGGGCCAACGTCCTGACTTTC	CASSVPSPQSMSSGANVLTF
TRBV7-8	-	TRBJ1-1	TGTGCCAGCAGCCCCCAGGGAAGGCCTGAAGCTTTCTTT	CASSPQGRPEAFF
TRBV14	-	TRBJ2-2	TGTGCCAGCAGCCCCATCGTCATTAACACCGGGGAGCTGTTTTTT	CASSPIVINTGELFF
TRBV9	TRBD2	TRBJ2-1	TGTGCCAGCAGCGTTCGGGGGGAGGACAATGAGCAGTTCTTC	CASSVRGEDNEQFF
TRBV9	-	TRBJ2-3	TGTGCCAGCAGCGTAGATGAAGATACGCAGTATTTT	CASSVDEDTQYF
TRBV9	-	TRBJ1-3	TGTGCCAGCAGCGTAGGCATATCACCGGGAAACACCATATATTTT	CASSVGISPGNTIYF
TRBV27	-	TRBJ1-2	TGTGCCAGCAGTTTCCAGGGTAACTATGGCTACACCTTC	CASSFQGNYGYTF
TRBV28	-	TRBJ2-3	TGTGCCAGCAGGCCCCTGACAGATACGCAGTATTTT	CASRPLTDTQYF